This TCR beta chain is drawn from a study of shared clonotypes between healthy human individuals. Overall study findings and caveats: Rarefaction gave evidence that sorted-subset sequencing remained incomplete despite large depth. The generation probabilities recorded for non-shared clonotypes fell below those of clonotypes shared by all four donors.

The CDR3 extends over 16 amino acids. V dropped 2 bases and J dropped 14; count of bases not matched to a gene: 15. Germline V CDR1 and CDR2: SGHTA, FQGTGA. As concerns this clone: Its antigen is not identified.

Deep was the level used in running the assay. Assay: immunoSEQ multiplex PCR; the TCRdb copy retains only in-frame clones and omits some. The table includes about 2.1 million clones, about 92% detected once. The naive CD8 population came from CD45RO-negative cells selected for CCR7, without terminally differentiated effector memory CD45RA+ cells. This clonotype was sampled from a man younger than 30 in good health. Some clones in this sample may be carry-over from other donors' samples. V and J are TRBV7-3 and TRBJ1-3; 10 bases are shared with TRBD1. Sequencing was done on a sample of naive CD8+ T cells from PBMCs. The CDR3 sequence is CASSLPIRDRGRGVYF. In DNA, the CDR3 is TGTGCCAGCAGCTTACCGATACGGGACAGGGGCCGGGGCGTATATTTT.